This entry features one T cell receptor beta chain sequence. Its antigen has not been determined. Within one base of it there is no much larger clone, and no base qualities were kept. The data derive from a study of cytomegalovirus exposure and HLA in healthy donors (dated by TCRdb to about 2017). Background on the whole study: According to a later analysis, the roughly 130 validation repertoires were produced on the same platform as the approximately 600 repertoires of the first cohort. The aim of the study was to test whether cataloging public T cell receptors could identify signatures of past pathogen exposure. Besides the first cohort of 666 subjects, a separate validation cohort made up of roughly 120 different subjects was used. The study combined high-throughput TCR immunosequencing, statistical association of individual TCRs with disease status, and machine learning to predict cytomegalovirus infection status. What the work shows at the level of the full study, not this receptor alone: All 120 or so repertoires were used to score co-occurrence in the validation cohort in a later analysis, because that analysis had no HLA typing for the cohort. The classifier was reported to diagnose cytomegalovirus status with high specificity and sensitivity in both the original cohort and the validation cohort. The authors suggested that the approach could potentially be generalized to other disease states and immunological phenotypes. Subsequent analysis determined that TCRs grouped into clusters in the first cohort also showed a tendency toward co-occurrence across the roughly 120 validation repertoires, and 94% of cluster scores exceeded 0. Most TCR sequences were seen in very few donors, while some public TCRs were found in many individuals. The study listed 150 to 200 TCR beta chains as associated with cytomegalovirus. In vitro tests confirmed that a few of the cytomegalovirus-associated TCR beta chains recognize cytomegalovirus antigens.

The CDR3 runs 17 residues from the cysteine to the phenylalanine. Only CDR3 DNA is held: 51 bases, read in frame from base 1. Based on the germline V gene (reference sequence), the CDR1 and CDR2 sequences are SEHNR and FQNEAQ. Here V drops 7 bases and J drops 2 bases, and the junction holds 11 bases not matched to any gene. Donors formed part of the validation cohort, which comprised some 120 subjects and was distinct from the first cohort of roughly 600 subjects. The protocol used for the library was the immunoSEQ multiplex PCR assay. The paper's processing steps were these. A statistical classification framework was developed to diagnose cytomegalovirus status using the catalog of TCR beta chain sequences. TCRdb retrieved this table from immuneACCESS and kept in-frame rearrangements only. Not all clones are present; in checked studies, unresolved V genes account for under half, and no reason is known for the remainder. The V and J calls and clone size are taken from that table; D and trimming were inferred from the DNA. Here the sample has around 170,000 clones; around 90% occur a single time. The top ten constitute around 3% of the sample.

Sequencing was carried out using PBMCs. This TCR was sampled from a man between 18 and 29 years old in good health and CMV-seronegative. The chain is encoded by TRBV7-9 joined to TRBJ2-1; 10 bases in the middle match TRBD2. DNA sequence: TGTGCCAGCAATCAAGCGGGAGGGCCAGAGGCCTACAATGAGCAGTTCTTC. This gives the protein CASNQAGGPEAYNEQFF.